This TCR beta chain was retrieved from a study of early stage breast cancer tumors. Study overall: Most invasive tumors, about 70% of the 16, were ER+/PR+/HER2-. About 10-fold was the mean read coverage per sample. Study observations and caveats: Blood repertoires resembled normal breast more than tumor. Enriched TCRB sequences shared across patients were mostly commonly generated sequences.

TCRdb's copy holds only in-frame clones and misses some; the assay was immunoSEQ multiplex PCR. The profile shows about 72,000 clones, around 85% of them singletons. After removal of 3 bases from V and 5 bases from J, the junction contained 6 bases not matched to a gene. The CDR3 loop spans 14 amino acids. CDR1 and CDR2 from the germline V gene are SEHNR and FQNEAQ (reference sequence). Concerning this clone itself: What it recognizes is unknown.

The source of this sequence is a person between 55 and 69 years old with breast cancer. This chain links TRBV7-9 with TRBJ2-5; TRBD1 aligns across 7 bases. The sample comprised blood. The CDR3 loop reads CASSFRDSSETQYF. CDR3 bases: TGTGCCAGCAGCTTCCGGGACAGTTCGGAGACCCAGTACTTC.